The present entry profiles one T cell receptor (beta chain) with its context. This sample stems from a study of blood T cells in healthy people across ages. V was trimmed by 5 bases and J by 7 bases, leaving 8 bases between them. The CDR3 loop spans 10 amino acids. In germline, CDR1 is DFQATT, CDR2 SNEGSKA (reference sequence). The second PCR ran roughly 6 to 12 cycles with a sample-barcoded 5' primer and J-beta primers. TCRdb itself ran the 5' RACE reads through MiXCR, one entry per CDR3 protein. Of roughly 1.5 million distinct CDR3 sequences listed, approximately 43% are singletons. This sequence originates from a woman under 30 in good health. The V and J genes are TRBV20-1 and TRBJ1-2; D call uncertain. The sequencing input was blood. The CDR3 nucleotides read TGCAGTGCTCCGGGCCTTGGCTACACCTTC. It encodes CSAPGLGYTF.